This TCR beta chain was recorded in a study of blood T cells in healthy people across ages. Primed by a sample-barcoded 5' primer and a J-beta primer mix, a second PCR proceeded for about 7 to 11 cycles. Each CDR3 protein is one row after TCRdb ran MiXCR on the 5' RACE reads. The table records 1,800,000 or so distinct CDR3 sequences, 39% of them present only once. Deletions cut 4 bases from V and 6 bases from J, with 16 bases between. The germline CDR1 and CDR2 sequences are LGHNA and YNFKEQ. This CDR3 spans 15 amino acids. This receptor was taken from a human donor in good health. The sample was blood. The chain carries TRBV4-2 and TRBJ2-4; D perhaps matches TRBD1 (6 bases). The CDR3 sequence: CASSPGQTGGNIQYF. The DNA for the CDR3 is TGTGCCAGCAGCCCGGGACAAACTGGCGGAAACATTCAGTACTTC.